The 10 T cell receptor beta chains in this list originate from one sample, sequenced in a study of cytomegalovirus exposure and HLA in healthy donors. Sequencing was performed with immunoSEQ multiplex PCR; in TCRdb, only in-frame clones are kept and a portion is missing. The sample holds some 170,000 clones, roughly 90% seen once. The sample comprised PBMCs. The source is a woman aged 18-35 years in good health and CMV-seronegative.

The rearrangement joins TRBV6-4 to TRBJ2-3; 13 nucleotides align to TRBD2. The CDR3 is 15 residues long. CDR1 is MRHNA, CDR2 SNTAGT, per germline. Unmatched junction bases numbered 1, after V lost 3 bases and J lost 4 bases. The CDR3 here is CASSELAGGPDTQYF. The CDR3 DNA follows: TGTGCCAGCAGTGAACTAGCGGGGGGGCCAGATACGCAGTATTTT.

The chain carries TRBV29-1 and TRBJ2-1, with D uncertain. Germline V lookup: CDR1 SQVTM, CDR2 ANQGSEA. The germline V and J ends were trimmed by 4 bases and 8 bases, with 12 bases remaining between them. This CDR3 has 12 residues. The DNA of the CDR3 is TGCAGCGTTGTCCTATATCGGGATGAGCAGTTCTTC. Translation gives CSVVLYRDEQFF.

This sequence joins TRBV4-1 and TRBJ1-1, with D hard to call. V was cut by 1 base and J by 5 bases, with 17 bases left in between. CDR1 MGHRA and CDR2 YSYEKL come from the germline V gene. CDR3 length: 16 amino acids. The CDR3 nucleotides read TGCGCCAGCAGCCAAGCCTCGGGCGAGGGATCGACTGAAGCTTTCTTT. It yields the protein CASSQASGEGSTEAFF.

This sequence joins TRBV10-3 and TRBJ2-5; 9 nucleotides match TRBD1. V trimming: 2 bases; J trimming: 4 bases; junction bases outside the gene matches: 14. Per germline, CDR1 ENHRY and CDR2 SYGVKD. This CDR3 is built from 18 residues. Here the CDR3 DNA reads TGTGCCATCAGTGAGCCACACACAGGGGGCGGGAGCCCAGAGACCCAGTACTTC. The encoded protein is CAISEPHTGGGSPETQYF.

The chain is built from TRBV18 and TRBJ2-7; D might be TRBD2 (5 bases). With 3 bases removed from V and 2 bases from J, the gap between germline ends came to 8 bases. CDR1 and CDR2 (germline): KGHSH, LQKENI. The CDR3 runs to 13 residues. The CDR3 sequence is CASSPGLTYEQYF. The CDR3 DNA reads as TGTGCCAGCTCACCCGGACTGACCTACGAGCAGTACTTC.

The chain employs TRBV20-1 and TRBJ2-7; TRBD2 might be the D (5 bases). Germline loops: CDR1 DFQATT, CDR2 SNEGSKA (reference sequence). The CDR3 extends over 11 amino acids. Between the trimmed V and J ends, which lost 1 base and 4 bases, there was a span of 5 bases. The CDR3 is CSARGRYEQYF. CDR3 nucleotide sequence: TGCAGTGCTAGAGGGAGGTACGAGCAGTACTTC.

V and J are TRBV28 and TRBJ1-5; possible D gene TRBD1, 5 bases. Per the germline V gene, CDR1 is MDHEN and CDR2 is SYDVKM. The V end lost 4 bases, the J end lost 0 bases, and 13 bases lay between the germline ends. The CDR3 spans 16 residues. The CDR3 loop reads CASSSPGGYSNQPQHF. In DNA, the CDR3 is TGTGCCAGCAGTTCCCCCGGGGGGTATAGCAATCAGCCCCAGCATTTT.

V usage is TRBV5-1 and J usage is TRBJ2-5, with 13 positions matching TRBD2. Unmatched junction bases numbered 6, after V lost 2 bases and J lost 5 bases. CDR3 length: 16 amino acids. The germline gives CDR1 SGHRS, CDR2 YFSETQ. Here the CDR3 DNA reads TGCGCCAGCAGCTTTACTAGCGGGGGGGCGGCGGAGACCCAGTACTTC. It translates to CASSFTSGGAAETQYF.

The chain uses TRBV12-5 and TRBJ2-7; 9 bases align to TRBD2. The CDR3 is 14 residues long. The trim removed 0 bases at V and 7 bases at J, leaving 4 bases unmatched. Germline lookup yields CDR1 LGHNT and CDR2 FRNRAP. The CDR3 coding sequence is TGTGCTAGTGGTTTGGTGGCGGGAGGGAGGGAGCAGTACTTC. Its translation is CASGLVAGGREQYF.

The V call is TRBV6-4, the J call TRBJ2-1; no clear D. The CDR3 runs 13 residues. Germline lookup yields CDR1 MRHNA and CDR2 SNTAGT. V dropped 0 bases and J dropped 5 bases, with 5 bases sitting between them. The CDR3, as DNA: TGTGCCAGCAGTGACTCGGCCAACAATGAGCAGTTCTTC. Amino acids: CASSDSANNEQFF.